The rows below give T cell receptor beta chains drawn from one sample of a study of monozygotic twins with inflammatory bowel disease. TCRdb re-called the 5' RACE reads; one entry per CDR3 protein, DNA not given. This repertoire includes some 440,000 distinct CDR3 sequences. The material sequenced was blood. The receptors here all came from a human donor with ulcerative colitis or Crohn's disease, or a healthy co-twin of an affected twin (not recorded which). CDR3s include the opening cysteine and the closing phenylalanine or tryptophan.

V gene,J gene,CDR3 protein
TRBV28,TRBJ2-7,CASSRDSPGGEQYF
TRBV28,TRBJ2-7,CASSPGTSGKFHEQYF
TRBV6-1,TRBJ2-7,CASSEGGRYEQYF
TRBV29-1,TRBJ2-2,CSVDDTGELFF
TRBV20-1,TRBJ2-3,CSADERAAGSTDTQYF
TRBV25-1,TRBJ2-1,CASRRGGLYNEQFF
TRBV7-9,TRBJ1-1,CASSRDGGYTEAFF
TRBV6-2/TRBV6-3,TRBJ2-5,CASTTRGWTQYF
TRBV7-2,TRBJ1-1,CASSPQGSNTEAFF
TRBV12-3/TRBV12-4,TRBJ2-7,CASSIRRDRVSEQYF
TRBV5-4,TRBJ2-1,CASSSRTSGSYNEQFF
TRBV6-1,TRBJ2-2,CASGEHTGKLFF
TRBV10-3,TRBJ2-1,CAASRYNEQFF
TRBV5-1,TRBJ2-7,CASSPGQNNYEQYF
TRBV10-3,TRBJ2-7,CAISEPLTGTYEQYF
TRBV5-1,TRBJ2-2,CASSMAGELFF
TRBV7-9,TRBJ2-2,CASSFPQGATGELFF
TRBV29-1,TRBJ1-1,CSVGGAENTEAFF
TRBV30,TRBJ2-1,CAWSSDNSYNEQFF
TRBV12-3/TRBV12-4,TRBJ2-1,CASSARDRGSYNEQFF
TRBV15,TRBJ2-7,CATSRDSRLAETYEQYF
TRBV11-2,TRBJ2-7,CASSLDSQAYYEQYF
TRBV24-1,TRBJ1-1,CATSDPNTEAFF
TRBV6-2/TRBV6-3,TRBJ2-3,CASSLGRRELGDTQYF
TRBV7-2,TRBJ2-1,CASSRSGGAGDEQFF
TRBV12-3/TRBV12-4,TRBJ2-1,CASTSGWGSSYNEQFF
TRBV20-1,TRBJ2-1,CSAREGLVNEQFF
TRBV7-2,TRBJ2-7,CASSSGAGNQGEQYF
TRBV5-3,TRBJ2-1,CARSLGLAETSYNEQFF
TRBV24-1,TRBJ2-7,CATSDRGQGKQYF
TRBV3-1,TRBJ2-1,CASSLDKGGTYNEQFF
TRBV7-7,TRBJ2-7,CASSQGTAGEQYF
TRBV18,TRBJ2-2,CASSPQTTGGTGELFF
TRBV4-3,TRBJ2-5,CASSQDVGTETQYF
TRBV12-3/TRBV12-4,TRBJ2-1,CASSQTDIGPYNEQFF
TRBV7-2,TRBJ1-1,CASAGQENTEAFF
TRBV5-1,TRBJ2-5,CASSLLLAGGQETQYF
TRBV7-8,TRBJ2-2,CASSLPGQVIGELFF
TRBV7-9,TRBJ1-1,CASRQGQANTEAFF
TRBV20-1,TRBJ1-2,CSARDPGGYYGYTF
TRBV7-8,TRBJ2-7,CASSDREGSYEQYF
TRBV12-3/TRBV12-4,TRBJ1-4,CASSLIPGATNEKLFF
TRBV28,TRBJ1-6,CASSLWDRVSNSPLHF
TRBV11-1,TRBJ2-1,CASSWRVQGSIPGDNEQFF
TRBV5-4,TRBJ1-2,CASSPQGTGYTF
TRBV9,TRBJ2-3,CASSPRGTSPRTDTQYF
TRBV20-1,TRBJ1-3,CSAGGPGNTIYF
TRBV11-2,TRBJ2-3,CASSLGGSPAVKVRTDTQYF
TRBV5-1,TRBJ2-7,CASSSQTGGYEQYF
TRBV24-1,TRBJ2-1,CATSDPSPTGNNEQFF
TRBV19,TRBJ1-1,CASSIRGQNTEAFF
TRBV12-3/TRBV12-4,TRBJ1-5,CASSFAGNQPQHF